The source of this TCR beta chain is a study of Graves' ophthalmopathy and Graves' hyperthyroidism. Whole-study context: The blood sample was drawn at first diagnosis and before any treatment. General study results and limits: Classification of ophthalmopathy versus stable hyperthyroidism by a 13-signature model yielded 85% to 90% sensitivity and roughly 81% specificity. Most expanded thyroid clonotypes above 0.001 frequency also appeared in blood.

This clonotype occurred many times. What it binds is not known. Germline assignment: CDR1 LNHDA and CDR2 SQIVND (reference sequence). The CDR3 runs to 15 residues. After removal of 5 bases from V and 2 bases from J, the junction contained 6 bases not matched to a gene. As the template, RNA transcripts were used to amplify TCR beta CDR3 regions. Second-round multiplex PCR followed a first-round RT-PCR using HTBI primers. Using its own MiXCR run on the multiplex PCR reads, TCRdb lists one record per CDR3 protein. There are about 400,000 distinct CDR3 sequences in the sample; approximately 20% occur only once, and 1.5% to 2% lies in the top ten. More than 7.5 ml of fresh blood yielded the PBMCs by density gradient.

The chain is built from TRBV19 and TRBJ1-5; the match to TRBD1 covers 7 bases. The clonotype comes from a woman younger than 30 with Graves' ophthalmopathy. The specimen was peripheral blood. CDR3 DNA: TGTGCCAGTAGTCTCACAGGGGCGGGCAATCAGCCCCAGCATTTT. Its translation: CASSLTGAGNQPQHF.